The 6 T cell receptor beta chains below come from one sample, sequenced in a study of shared clonotypes between healthy human individuals. Produced via immunoSEQ multiplex PCR; TCRdb's table is partial and in-frame only. The sample includes millions of clones, just over 90% seen only once; the top ten take 0.3% to 0.4%. What was sequenced was naive CD4+ T cells from PBMCs. Subset: CD45RA+ positively selected. Receptor source: a man between 18 and 35 years old in good health. Some clones in this sample may be carry-over from other donors' samples.

This rearrangement joins TRBV7-3 to TRBJ2-3, with D perhaps TRBD2 (6 bases). This CDR3 spans 13 amino acids. The V end was cut by 6 bases, the J end by 10 bases, with 17 bases between. CDR1 and CDR2 (germline): SGHTA, FQGTGA. The CDR3 region is CASSDRAGLSQYF. CDR3 coding DNA: TGTGCCAGCAGTGATAGGGCGGGGCTATCGCAGTATTTT.

This rearrangement joins TRBV5-4 to TRBJ2-3; tentative D call: TRBD2 (6 bases). The CDR3 is 17 amino acids. Per the germline V gene, CDR1 is SGHNT and CDR2 is YYREEE (reference sequence). V was trimmed by 4 bases and J by 4 bases, leaving 22 bases between them. CDR3 sequence: CASSPNGGLRGADTQYF. CDR3 bases: TGTGCCAGCAGCCCGAACGGGGGACTCCGGGGCGCAGATACGCAGTATTTT.

The CDR3 sequence: CASSRPHRGWGAFF. The CDR3 nucleotides read TGTGCCAGCAGTCGACCCCACCGGGGCTGGGGGGCTTTCTTT. The V and J genes are TRBV7-2 and TRBJ1-1; possibly TRBD1 for D (5 bases). Germline values: CDR1 SGHTA, CDR2 FQGNSA. Trimming removed 6 bases from V and 11 bases from J, with 22 bases in between. The CDR3 has 14 residues.

This chain links TRBV7-2 with TRBJ2-7; no definite D call. Trimming pared 3 bases from V and 4 bases from J, leaving 13 bases between. This CDR3 contains 14 residues. Per germline, CDR1 SGHTA and CDR2 FQGNSA. The CDR3 sequence: CASSFTAYSYEQYF. The CDR3 coding sequence is TGTGCCAGCAGCTTTACTGCGTACAGTTACGAGCAGTACTTC.

The V gene is TRBV28, the J gene TRBJ1-3; tentative D call: TRBD1 (5 bases). CDR3 length: 15 amino acids. Germline V lookup: CDR1 MDHEN, CDR2 SYDVKM. V lost 4 bases and J lost 0, with 10 bases in between. The CDR3 spells CASSSGLTSGNTIYF. The DNA for the CDR3 is TGTGCCAGCAGTTCGGGACTCACCTCTGGAAACACCATATATTTT.

The J gene is TRBJ2-2, the V gene TRBV6-1; D is ambiguous. Looked up from germline, CDR1 is MNHNS and CDR2 is SASEGT. This CDR3 is built from 11 residues. V was cut by 6 bases and J by 7 bases, with 6 bases left in between. CDR3 coding DNA: TGTGCCAGCAGCCTCCACGGGGAGCTGTTTTTT. It translates to CASSLHGELFF.